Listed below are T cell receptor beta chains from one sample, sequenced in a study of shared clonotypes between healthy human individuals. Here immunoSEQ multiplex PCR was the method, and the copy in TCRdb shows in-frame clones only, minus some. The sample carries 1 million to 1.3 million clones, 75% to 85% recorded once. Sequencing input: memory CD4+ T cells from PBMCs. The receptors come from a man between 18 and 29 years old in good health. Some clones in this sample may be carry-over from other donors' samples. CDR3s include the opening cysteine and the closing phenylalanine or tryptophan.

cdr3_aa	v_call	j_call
CASSLAPSSYNEQFF	TRBV5-5	TRBJ2-1
CASSQDLLGETQYF	TRBV4-3	TRBJ2-5
CSVEGGMNTEAFF	TRBV29-1	TRBJ1-1
CASSTGFSGYGYTF	TRBV2	TRBJ1-2
CASRFTGVETQYF	TRBV7-2	TRBJ2-5
CASRLSISHRVGYTF	TRBV6-5	TRBJ1-2
CASRPKPTSPDTQYF	TRBV27	TRBJ2-3
CASSGGSRQGTYEQYF	TRBV5-4	TRBJ2-7
CASSYTTGGGQPQHF	TRBV6-6	TRBJ1-5
CASSLAAGGFTAFF	TRBV7-2	TRBJ1-1
CASSHPPQGEGYTF	TRBV4-1	TRBJ1-2
CASSRLEGGNEQFF	TRBV5-1	TRBJ2-1
CASSALADLTDTQYF	TRBV9	TRBJ2-3
CASTIPGGPHQPQHF	TRBV28	TRBJ1-5
CASRLTGGAGGYTF	TRBV28	TRBJ1-2
CASSPGGEDTQYF	TRBV5-1	TRBJ2-3
CASSSTEGHGYTF	TRBV6-6	TRBJ1-2
CASSSRSGTIYNEQFF	TRBV7-9	TRBJ2-1
CATSRETGAIYGYTF	TRBV15	TRBJ1-2
CASSQVGQDFYEQYF	TRBV4-2	-
CAWSVENEQYF	TRBV30	TRBJ2-7
CASSAQVNEKLFF	TRBV7-6	TRBJ1-4
CASSPTGYGNTIYF	TRBV18	TRBJ1-3
CASSLMSGNYNEQFF	TRBV13	TRBJ2-1
CASSSGTATYNEQFF	TRBV5-1	TRBJ2-1
CASSDDSYTEAFF	TRBV2	TRBJ1-1
CASRARTGTDLSGGYTF	TRBV28	TRBJ1-2
CASSLGGTGTNYGYTF	TRBV28	TRBJ1-2
CASSLTGQPTWKAFF	TRBV28	TRBJ1-1